This is a list of T cell receptor beta chains from one sample in a study of blood T cell repertoires in COVID-19. Repertoires were generated with immunoSEQ multiplex PCR, while TCRdb's copy carries only in-frame clones and drops some. The sample includes about 230,000 clones, roughly nine tenths of them seen just once. Input material: PBMCs or T cells enriched from blood (not recorded which). These receptors were collected from a woman in her 30s with acute COVID-19. Each CDR3 is given with its conserved first and last residue. The D gene is left open where the match is weak. Expanded clones are given a class, and other clones once, few, many or no size at all.

clone size | D gene | J gene | V gene | CDR3 protein | CDR3 DNA
. | . | TRBJ1-1 | TRBV6-1 | CASSEISQDVGERAFF | TGTGCCAGCAGTGAAATCAGCCAGGACGTAGGGGAAAGAGCTTTCTTT
. | TRBD1 | TRBJ1-6 | TRBV7-9 | CASSSDRDSPLHF | TGTGCCAGCAGCTCTGACAGGGATTCACCCCTCCACTTT
. | . | TRBJ1-5 | TRBV9 | CASSVGAGLQPQHF | TGTGCCAGCAGCGTAGGGGCAGGGCTTCAGCCCCAGCATTTT
. | TRBD1 | TRBJ1-1 | TRBV19 | CASNGLPGQLNTEAFF | TGTGCCAGTAATGGTCTCCCGGGACAGCTGAACACTGAAGCTTTCTTT
. | . | TRBJ2-3 | TRBV30 | CAWSVGLGGTDTQYF | TGTGCCTGGAGTGTTGGCCTTGGAGGCACAGATACGCAGTATTTT
. | . | TRBJ1-1 | TRBV7-6 | CASSLASGQGKAFF | TGTGCCAGCAGCTTAGCTTCTGGGCAGGGGAAAGCTTTCTTT
. | . | TRBJ2-1 | TRBV5-1 | CASSPTGDNEQFF | TGCGCCAGCAGCCCTACGGGGGACAATGAGCAGTTCTTC
. | . | TRBJ2-7 | TRBV4-3 | CASSQGRDSYEQYF | TGCGCCAGCAGCCAAGGGCGGGACTCCTACGAGCAGTACTTC
. | . | TRBJ1-1 | TRBV12-3/TRBV12-4 | CASSFGQNTEAFF | TGTGCCAGCAGTTTTGGGCAGAACACTGAAGCTTTCTTT
. | . | TRBJ1-2 | TRBV4-2 | CASSQIRKGDGYTF | TGTGCCAGCAGCCAAATTAGAAAGGGGGATGGCTACACCTTC
. | . | TRBJ1-5 | TRBV2 | CASSRDTDSNQPQHF | TGTGCCAGCAGTAGGGACACCGATAGCAATCAGCCCCAGCATTTT
. | TRBD2 | TRBJ2-3 | TRBV11-3 | CASSLGTSGGPDTQYF | TGTGCCAGCAGCTTAGGAACTAGCGGGGGGCCAGATACGCAGTATTTT
few | . | TRBJ2-2 | TRBV4-1 | CASSQGRGNTGELFF | TGCGCCAGCAGCCAAGGCAGGGGGAACACCGGGGAGCTGTTTTTT
. | TRBD1 | TRBJ1-1 | TRBV12-3/TRBV12-4 | CASRTGLNTEAFF | TGTGCCAGCAGGACAGGGCTGAACACTGAAGCTTTCTTT
. | TRBD1 | TRBJ1-2 | TRBV30 | CAWIPRDRGNYGYTF | TGTGCCTGGATCCCCCGGGACAGGGGTAACTATGGCTACACCTTC
. | . | TRBJ2-5 | TRBV5-4 | CASSLAERPETQYF | TGTGCCAGCAGCTTGGCCGAGCGGCCAGAGACCCAGTACTTC
. | TRBD1 | TRBJ2-7 | TRBV5-5 | CASSAWTGTYEQYF | TGTGCCAGCAGCGCCTGGACAGGGACATACGAGCAGTACTTC
. | . | TRBJ1-3 | TRBV30 | CAWSFSGTPTSGNTIYF | TGTGCCTGGAGCTTTTCGGGGACTCCCACCTCTGGAAACACCATATATTTT
. | TRBD2 | TRBJ2-5 | TRBV9 | CASSVAVGGETQYF | TGTGCCAGCAGCGTAGCTGTGGGGGGGGAGACCCAGTACTTC
. | . | TRBJ1-1 | TRBV6-6 | CASQGANTEAFF | TGTGCCAGCCAGGGTGCGAACACTGAAGCTTTCTTT
few | TRBD1 | TRBJ2-2 | TRBV24-1 | CATGQGNTGELFF | TGTGCCACAGGACAGGGGAACACCGGGGAGCTGTTTTTT
once | TRBD1 | TRBJ2-1 | TRBV24-1 | CATSDLRDRGNEQFF | TGTGCCACCAGTGATTTACGTGACAGGGGCAATGAGCAGTTCTTC
. | . | TRBJ2-4 | TRBV6-5 | CASSPGDYIQYF | TGTGCCAGCAGCCCCGGGGATTACATTCAGTACTTC
. | . | TRBJ1-6 | TRBV9 | CASSTATGSNSPLHF | TGTGCCAGCAGCACAGCAACAGGGTCCAATTCACCCCTCCACTTT
. | TRBD1 | TRBJ1-1 | TRBV5-1 | CASSQPGQLNTEAFF | TGCGCCAGCAGTCAACCGGGACAGTTAAACACTGAAGCTTTCTTT
. | . | TRBJ2-1 | TRBV16 | CASSQPTTGSHEQFF | TGTGCCAGCAGCCAACCCACGACAGGTTCTCATGAGCAGTTCTTC
few | TRBD1 | TRBJ1-6 | TRBV10-3 | CAISESQGAQNSPLHF | TGTGCCATCAGTGAGTCCCAGGGGGCCCAAAATTCACCCCTCCACTTT
. | . | TRBJ1-1 | TRBV7-3 | CASSLTGGNTEAFF | TGTGCCAGCAGCTTAACGGGGGGGAACACTGAAGCTTTCTTT
. | TRBD1 | TRBJ1-1 | TRBV7-2 | CASSIWTGNTEAFF | TGTGCCAGCAGCATATGGACAGGCAACACTGAAGCTTTCTTT
. | . | TRBJ2-3 | TRBV30 | CAWVLGPSDTQYF | TGTGCCTGGGTGTTGGGGCCCAGCGATACGCAGTATTTT
once | . | TRBJ1-2 | TRBV6-5 | CASSTGIIYGYTF | TGTGCCAGCAGTACCGGGATTATCTATGGCTACACCTTC
. | . | TRBJ2-1 | TRBV7-2 | CAPYFRRGHEQFF | TGTGCCCCCTACTTTCGGCGGGGTCATGAGCAGTTCTTC
. | . | TRBJ2-5 | TRBV12-5 | CASGARGRGETQYF | TGTGCTAGTGGTGCGAGGGGGCGGGGAGAGACCCAGTACTTC
. | TRBD1 | TRBJ1-2 | TRBV18 | CASSSNAGGDGYTF | TGTGCCAGCTCATCGAACGCAGGGGGAGATGGCTACACCTTC
. | TRBD1 | TRBJ1-4 | TRBV18 | CASSLNRGQNEKLFF | TGTGCCAGCTCACTTAACAGGGGGCAGAATGAAAAACTGTTTTTT
. | . | TRBJ1-6 | TRBV6-1 | CASSEVGGPSPLHF | TGTGCCAGCAGTGAGGTTGGGGGCCCGTCACCCCTCCACTTT
. | . | TRBJ1-1 | TRBV5-4 | CASSPRLGTGTEAFF | TGTGCCAGCAGCCCCCGTCTAGGTACTGGCACTGAAGCTTTCTTT
. | TRBD1 | TRBJ2-1 | TRBV9 | CASSGGQGVINEQFF | TGTGCCAGCAGCGGTGGACAGGGGGTCATTAATGAGCAGTTCTTC
. | . | TRBJ1-3 | TRBV7-2 | CASSARWGGTGNTIYF | TGTGCCAGCAGCGCCCGCTGGGGGGGAACTGGAAACACCATATATTTT
few | . | TRBJ2-6 | TRBV5-6 | CASSTTGDTGANVLTF | TGTGCCAGCAGCACTACGGGAGACACTGGGGCCAACGTCCTGACTTTC
. | . | TRBJ2-7 | TRBV12-3/TRBV12-4 | CASTPRGPEQYF | TGTGCCAGCACCCCAAGGGGTCCCGAGCAGTACTTC
once | . | TRBJ2-3 | TRBV5-6 | CASRFESTDTQYF | TGTGCCAGCAGATTCGAGAGCACAGATACGCAGTATTTT
. | TRBD1 | TRBJ1-5 | TRBV7-2 | CASSLVDRGNQPQHF | TGTGCCAGCAGCTTAGTAGACAGGGGCAATCAGCCCCAGCATTTT
. | TRBD1 | TRBJ2-7 | TRBV7-8 | CASSQTGGEQYF | TGTGCCAGCAGCCAAACAGGGGGAGAGCAGTACTTC
. | . | TRBJ1-1 | TRBV28 | CASSLLAGNTEAFF | TGTGCCAGCAGTTTATTGGCAGGGAACACTGAAGCTTTCTTT
once | TRBD1 | TRBJ2-3 | TRBV5-6 | CASSLGFRVGQGASDTQYF | TGTGCCAGCAGCTTGGGGTTTAGGGTGGGACAGGGGGCCTCAGATACGCAGTATTTT
. | . | TRBJ1-4 | TRBV7-2 | CASSLVQGNEKLFF | TGTGCCAGCAGCTTAGTCCAGGGTAATGAAAAACTGTTTTTT
few | TRBD1 | TRBJ2-7 | TRBV7-3 | CASSLTAGGQGEQYF | TGTGCCAGCAGCTTAACGGCAGGGGGCCAGGGGGAGCAGTACTTC
. | TRBD1 | TRBJ1-2 | TRBV2 | CASARDRSSYGYTF | TGTGCCAGCGCAAGGGACAGATCTTCCTATGGCTACACCTTC
. | TRBD2 | TRBJ2-1 | TRBV7-2 | CASSLAGPLSYNEQFF | TGTGCCAGCAGTCTAGCGGGTCCGTTGTCCTACAATGAGCAGTTCTTC